This T cell receptor (beta chain) was documented in a study of blood T cell repertoires in COVID-19. Looking at the study overall: COVID-19 samples, acute and convalescent, were from the United States, Italy and Spain. Nucleic acid was either cDNA or gDNA, and it came from T cells, B-cell-depleted T cells, or PBMCs.

CDR3 size: 16 residues. CDR1 KGHSH and CDR2 LQKENI come from the germline V gene. Trimming took off 3 bases at V and 5 bases at J, with 17 bases between the two ends. How the authors handled the data: Scientists estimated how many nucleated cells there were by amplifying reference gene primers. Sequenced by immunoSEQ multiplex PCR; TCRdb stores in-frame clones only, minus some. D and trimming were read from the DNA, whereas the V and J calls and clone size are those reported in that table. The sample has around 300,000 clones; 85% are singletons. This receptor was taken from a human donor in a cohort sampled during active COVID-19. Specimen: peripheral blood. This sequence joins TRBV18 and TRBJ1-5; D might be TRBD1 (6 bases). The CDR3 bases are TGTGCCAGCTCACCGACATCTAAACCAGGGGATCAGCCCCAGCATTTT. It is translated as CASSPTSKPGDQPQHF.